Included here is one TCR beta chain sequence, with context. Its antigen is unknown. The data stem from a study of a mutant IDH1 vaccine in newly diagnosed glioma. As for time point: week 23, last vaccination. A single vaccine dose contained 300 ug of mutant IDH1 20-mer peptide, and topical imiquimod was used with it. The study enrolled donors with new WHO grade 3 or 4 IDH1-mutant, ATRX-lost astrocytomas. The method was immunoSEQ multiplex PCR; TCRdb's version includes in-frame clones alone and lacks a portion of them. The table includes roughly 38,000 clones, 60% to 85% detected once. This TCR was recovered from a woman aged 40 to 55 with glioma. Some clones in this sample may be carry-over from other donors' samples. The sample was PBMCs, taken from a glioma patient whose treatment included an IDH1 peptide vaccine.

The CDR3 reads CASSLTDRLNTEAFF. The CDR3 DNA is TGTGCCAGCAGTTTAACGGACAGATTGAACACTGAAGCTTTCTTT. The V call is TRBV27, the J call TRBJ1-1; maybe TRBD1 (6 bases). Germline CDR1 is MNHEY and CDR2 is SMNVEV (reference sequence). Trimming removed 2 bases at V and 0 bases at J, with 10 bases between. The CDR3 extends over 15 amino acids.